Shown below are 6 T cell receptor beta chains from a single sample sequenced in a study of T cell repertoires in cytomegalovirus infection. MiXCR, run by TCRdb on the reads, gives a single entry per CDR3 protein. The sample contains under 200,000 distinct CDR3 sequences, more than 9% of which appear only once. Sequenced: PBMCs. The origin of the receptors is a human donor in good health (CMV status not recorded). Some clones in this sample may be carry-over from other donors' samples.

The chain recombines TRBV4-2 with TRBJ1-5, with 7 bases fitting TRBD1. This CDR3 spans 15 amino acids. The junction had 5 bases not matched to a gene; V was cut back by 2 bases and J by 4 bases. Germline V gene data show CDR1 as LGHNA and CDR2 as YNFKEQ. Here the CDR3 reads CASSQQGQENQPQHF. The CDR3 coding sequence is TGTGCCAGCAGCCAACAAGGACAGGAAAATCAGCCCCAGCATTTT.

V is TRBV24-1 and J is TRBJ2-1; D uncertain. The V gene's germline CDR1 is KGHDR and CDR2 SFDVKD. This CDR3 has 14 residues. V was cut by 1 base and J by 1 base, with 4 bases left in between. CDR3 nucleotide sequence: TGTGCCACCAGTGATTTTAGATCCTACAATGAGCAGTTCTTC. Amino acid sequence: CATSDFRSYNEQFF.

The chain couples TRBV18 to TRBJ2-1; D call uncertain. CDR1 is KGHSH and CDR2 is LQKENI in the germline V gene. This CDR3 has 13 amino acids. With 4 bases removed from V and 8 bases from J, the gap between germline ends came to 12 bases. The CDR3 coding sequence is TGTGCCAGCTCACGAAACGAAAGAGATGAGCAGTTCTTC. Its protein product is CASSRNERDEQFF.

This clonotype was counted ten times or more. The chain employs TRBV5-6 and TRBJ2-5; no clear D. This CDR3 region has 16 residues. V was pared by 4 bases and J by 2 bases, with 18 bases between. In germline, CDR1 is SGHDT, CDR2 YYEEEE. CDR3 bases: TGTGCCAGCAGCGTCGGACGCCGACCTCCACAAGAGACCCAGTACTTC. Translating it yields CASSVGRRPPQETQYF.

The sample holds many counts of this clonotype. This rearrangement joins TRBV28 to TRBJ2-1, with 7 nucleotides matching TRBD1. V dropped 6 bases and J dropped 13; count of bases not matched to a gene: 12. This CDR3 spans 13 amino acids. Germline V gives CDR1 MDHEN, CDR2 SYDVKM. The CDR3 DNA follows: TGTGCCAGCAGGCAAGATCTAAACAGGGGCCAGTTCTTC. It translates to CASRQDLNRGQFF.

J is TRBJ1-1 and V is TRBV7-9, with D uncertain. V dropped 1 base and J dropped 4 bases, with 10 bases sitting between them. The CDR3 loop spans 14 amino acids. CDR1 is SEHNR and CDR2 is FQNEAQ in the germline V gene (reference sequence). This CDR3 is CASSLGGPGTEAFF. DNA of the CDR3: TGTGCCAGCAGCTTAGGAGGACCGGGCACTGAAGCTTTCTTT.